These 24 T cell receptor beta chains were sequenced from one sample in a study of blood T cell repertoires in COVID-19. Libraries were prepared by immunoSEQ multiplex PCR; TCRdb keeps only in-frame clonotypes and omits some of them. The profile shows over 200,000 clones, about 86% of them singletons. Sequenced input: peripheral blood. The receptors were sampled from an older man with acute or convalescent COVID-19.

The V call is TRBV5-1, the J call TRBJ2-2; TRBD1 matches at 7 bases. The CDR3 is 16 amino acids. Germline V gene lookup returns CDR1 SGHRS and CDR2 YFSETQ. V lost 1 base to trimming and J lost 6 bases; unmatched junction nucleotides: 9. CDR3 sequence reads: CASSLFVGGDAGELFF. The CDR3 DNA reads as TGCGCCAGCAGCTTGTTTGTAGGGGGCGACGCCGGGGAGCTGTTTTTT. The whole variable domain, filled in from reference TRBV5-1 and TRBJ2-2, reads KAGVTQTPRYLIKTRGQQVTLSCSPISGHRSVSWYQQTPGQGLQFLFEYFSETQRNKGNFPGRFSGRQFSNSRSEMNVSTLELGDSALYLCASSLFVGGDAGELFFGEGSRLTVL.

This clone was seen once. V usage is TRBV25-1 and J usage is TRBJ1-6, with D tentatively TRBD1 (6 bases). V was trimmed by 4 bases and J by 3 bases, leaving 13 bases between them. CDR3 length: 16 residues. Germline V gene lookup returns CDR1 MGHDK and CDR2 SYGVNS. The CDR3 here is CASSGVDSHYNSPLHF. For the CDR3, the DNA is TGTGCCAGCAGTGGGGTGGACAGCCACTATAATTCACCCCTCCACTTT.

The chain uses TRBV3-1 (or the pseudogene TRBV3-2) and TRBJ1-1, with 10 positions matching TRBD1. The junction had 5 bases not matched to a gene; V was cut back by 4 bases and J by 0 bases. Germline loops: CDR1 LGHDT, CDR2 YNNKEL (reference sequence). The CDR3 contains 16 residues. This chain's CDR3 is CASSPWDRGMNTEAFF. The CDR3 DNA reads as TGTGCCAGCAGCCCCTGGGACAGGGGCATGAACACTGAAGCTTTCTTT.

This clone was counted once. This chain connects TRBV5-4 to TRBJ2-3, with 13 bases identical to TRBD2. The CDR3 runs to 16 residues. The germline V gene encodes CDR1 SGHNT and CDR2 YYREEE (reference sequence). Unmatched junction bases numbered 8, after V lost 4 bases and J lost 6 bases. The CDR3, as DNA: TGTGCCAGCAGCCCCACTAGCGGGGGGGCGTGGGATACGCAGTATTTT. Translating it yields CASSPTSGGAWDTQYF.

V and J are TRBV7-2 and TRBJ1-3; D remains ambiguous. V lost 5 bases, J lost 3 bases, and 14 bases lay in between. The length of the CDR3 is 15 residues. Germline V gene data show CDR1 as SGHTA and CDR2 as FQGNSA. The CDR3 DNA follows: TGTGCCAGCAGCCCTCAGGCCGATCTTGGAAACACCATATATTTT. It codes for CASSPQADLGNTIYF.

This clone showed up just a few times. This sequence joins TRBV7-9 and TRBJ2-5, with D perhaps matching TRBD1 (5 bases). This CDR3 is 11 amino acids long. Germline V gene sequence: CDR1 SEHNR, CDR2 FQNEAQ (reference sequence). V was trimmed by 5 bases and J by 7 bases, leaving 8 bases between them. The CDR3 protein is CASSQDRTQYF. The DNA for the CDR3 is TGTGCCAGCAGCCAAGACAGGACCCAGTACTTC.

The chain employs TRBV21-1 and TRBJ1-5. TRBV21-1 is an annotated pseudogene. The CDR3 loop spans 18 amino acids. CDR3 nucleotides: TGTGCCAGCACCCCAAGGGAGGGGATAAAGGCCGTCAGTCAGCCCCAGCATTTT. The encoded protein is CASTPREGIKAVSQPQHF.

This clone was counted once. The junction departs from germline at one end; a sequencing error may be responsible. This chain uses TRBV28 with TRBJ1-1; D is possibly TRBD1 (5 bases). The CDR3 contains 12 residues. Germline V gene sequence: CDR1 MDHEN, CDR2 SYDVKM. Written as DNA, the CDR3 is TGTGCCAGCAGTACAACAGGCTATAGGTTTTCCTTT. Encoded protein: CASSTTGYRFSF.

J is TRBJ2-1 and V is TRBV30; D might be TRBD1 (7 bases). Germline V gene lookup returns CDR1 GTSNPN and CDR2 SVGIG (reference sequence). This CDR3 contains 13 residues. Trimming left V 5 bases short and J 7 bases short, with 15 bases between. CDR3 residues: CAWAGGPGNEQFF. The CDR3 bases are TGTGCCTGGGCAGGGGGGCCGGGGAATGAGCAGTTCTTC.

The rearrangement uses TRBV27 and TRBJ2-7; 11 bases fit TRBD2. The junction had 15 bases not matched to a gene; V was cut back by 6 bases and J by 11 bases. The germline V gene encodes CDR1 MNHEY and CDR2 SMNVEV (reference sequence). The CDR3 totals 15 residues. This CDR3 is CASRAPGTSGPQEYF. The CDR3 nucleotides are TGTGCCAGCAGGGCTCCCGGGACTAGCGGCCCTCAGGAGTACTTC.

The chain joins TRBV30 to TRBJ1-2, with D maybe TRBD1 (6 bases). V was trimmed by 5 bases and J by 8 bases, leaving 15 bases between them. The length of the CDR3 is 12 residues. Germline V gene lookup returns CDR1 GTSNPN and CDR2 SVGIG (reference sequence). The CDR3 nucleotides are TGTGCCTGGGGCCGGGGGGCAGGAGGCTACACCTTC. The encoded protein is CAWGRGAGGYTF.

CDR3 residues: CASSLLTGGDTEAFF. CDR3 coding DNA: TGTGCCAGCAGCTTGCTTACAGGCGGGGACACTGAAGCTTTCTTT. The V gene is TRBV7-9, the J gene TRBJ1-1, with D perhaps TRBD1 (5 bases). Trimming left V 3 bases short and J 3 bases short, with 14 bases between. The CDR3 sequence is 15 residues long. Germline loops: CDR1 SEHNR, CDR2 FQNEAQ (reference sequence).

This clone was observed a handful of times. The CDR3 DNA is TGTGCCAGCAGCTCGGGGGCCGGGACTAGCGGCACAGATACGCAGTATTTT. Its translation is CASSSGAGTSGTDTQYF. The chain links TRBV7-2 to TRBJ2-3, with 10 bases identical to TRBD2. CDR1 is SGHTA, CDR2 FQGNSA, per germline. The CDR3 is 17 amino acids. Trimming removed 4 bases from V and 1 base from J; junction bases left unmatched: 8.

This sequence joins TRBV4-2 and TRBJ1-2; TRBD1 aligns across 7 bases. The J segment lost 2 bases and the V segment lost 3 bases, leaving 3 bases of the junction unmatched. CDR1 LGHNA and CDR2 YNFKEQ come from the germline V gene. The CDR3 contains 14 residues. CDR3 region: CASSQAGGNYGYTF. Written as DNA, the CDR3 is TGTGCCAGCAGCCAGGCAGGGGGGAACTATGGCTACACCTTC.

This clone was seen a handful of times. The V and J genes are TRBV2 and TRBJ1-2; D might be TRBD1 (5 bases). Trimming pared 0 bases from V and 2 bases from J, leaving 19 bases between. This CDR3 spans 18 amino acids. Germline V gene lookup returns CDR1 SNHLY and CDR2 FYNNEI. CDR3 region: CASSEAGVRGRWNYGYTF. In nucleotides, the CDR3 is TGTGCCAGCAGTGAAGCCGGCGTGCGGGGCAGGTGGAACTATGGCTACACCTTC.

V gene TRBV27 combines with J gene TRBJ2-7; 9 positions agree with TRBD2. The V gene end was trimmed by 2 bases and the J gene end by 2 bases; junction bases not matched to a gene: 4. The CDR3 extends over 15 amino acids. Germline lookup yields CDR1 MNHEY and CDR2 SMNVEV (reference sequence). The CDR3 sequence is CASSLVREGPYEQYF. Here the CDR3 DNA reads TGTGCCAGCAGTTTAGTGCGGGAGGGCCCCTACGAGCAGTACTTC.

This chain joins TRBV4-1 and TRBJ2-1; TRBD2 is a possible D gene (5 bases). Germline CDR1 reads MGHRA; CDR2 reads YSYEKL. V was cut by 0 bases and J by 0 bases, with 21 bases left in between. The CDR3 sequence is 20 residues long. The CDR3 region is CASSQDRVEERSRSYNEQFF. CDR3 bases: TGCGCCAGCAGCCAAGATCGGGTAGAGGAGCGGAGCCGCTCCTACAATGAGCAGTTCTTC.

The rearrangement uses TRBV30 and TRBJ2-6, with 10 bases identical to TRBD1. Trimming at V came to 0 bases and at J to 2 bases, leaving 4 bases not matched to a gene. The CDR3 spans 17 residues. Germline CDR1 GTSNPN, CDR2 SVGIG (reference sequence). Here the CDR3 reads CAWSVWGTGAGANVLTF. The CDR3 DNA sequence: TGTGCCTGGAGTGTTTGGGGGACAGGGGCTGGGGCCAACGTCCTGACTTTC.

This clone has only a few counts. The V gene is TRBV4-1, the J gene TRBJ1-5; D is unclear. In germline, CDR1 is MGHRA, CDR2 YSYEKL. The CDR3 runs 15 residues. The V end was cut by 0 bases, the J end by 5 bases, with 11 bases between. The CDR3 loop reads CASSQDFNSHQPQHF. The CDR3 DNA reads TGCGCCAGCAGCCAAGATTTCAACAGCCATCAGCCCCAGCATTTT.

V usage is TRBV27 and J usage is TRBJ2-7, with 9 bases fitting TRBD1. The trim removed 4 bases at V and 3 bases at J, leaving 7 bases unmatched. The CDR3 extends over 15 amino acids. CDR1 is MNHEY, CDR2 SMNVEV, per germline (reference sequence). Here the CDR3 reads CASSYKDRGNYEQYF. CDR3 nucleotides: TGTGCCAGCAGTTACAAGGACAGGGGCAACTACGAGCAGTACTTC.

The CDR3: CASSEMGHRGPYSPLHF. CDR3 DNA: TGTGCCAGCAGTGAAATGGGGCACAGGGGCCCCTATTCACCCCTCCACTTT. The chain combines TRBV6-1 with TRBJ1-6, with TRBD1 matching 7 bases. The CDR3 is made up of 17 amino acids. Germline V gives CDR1 MNHNS, CDR2 SASEGT. J gave up 8 bases and V 2 bases, and 12 bases lay outside the gene matches.

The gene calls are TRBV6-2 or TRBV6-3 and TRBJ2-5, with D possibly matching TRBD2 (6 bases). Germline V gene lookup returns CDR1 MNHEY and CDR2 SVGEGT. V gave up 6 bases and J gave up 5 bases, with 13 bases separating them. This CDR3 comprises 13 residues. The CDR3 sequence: CASSMTRRETQYF. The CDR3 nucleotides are TGTGCCAGCAGCATGACTAGGAGGGAGACCCAGTACTTC.

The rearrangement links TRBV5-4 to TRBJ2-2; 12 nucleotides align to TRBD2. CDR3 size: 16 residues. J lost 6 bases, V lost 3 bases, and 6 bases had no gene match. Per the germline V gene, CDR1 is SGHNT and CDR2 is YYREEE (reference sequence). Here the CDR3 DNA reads TGTGCCAGCAGCTCGAGACTAGCGGGAGATGCCGGGGAGCTGTTTTTT. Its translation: CASSSRLAGDAGELFF.

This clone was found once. The CDR3: CASSPISNEKLFF. The DNA of the CDR3 is TGTGCCAGTAGTCCCATCAGTAATGAAAAACTGTTTTTT. This chain connects TRBV19 to TRBJ1-4; no firm D call. The CDR3 covers 13 residues. The V and J ends lost 5 bases and 4 bases respectively, with 8 bases between them. CDR1 is LNHDA, CDR2 SQIVND, per germline (reference sequence).